These 24 T cell receptor beta chains came from one sample sequenced in a study of shared clonotypes between healthy human individuals. The assay was immunoSEQ multiplex PCR, and TCRdb's table has in-frame clones only and misses some. The sample records 2 million to 2.5 million clones, under 97% being singletons. Sequenced: naive CD4+ T cells sorted from blood. Indicated subset: CD45RA+ positively selected. All receptors derive from a man in his late teens or twenties in good health.

With respect to this clone: The sample holds other DNA sequences that translate to the same CDR3. The chain recombines TRBV5-1 with TRBJ1-2, with 7 bases matching TRBD1. The germline V gene has CDR1 SGHRS and CDR2 YFSETQ. This CDR3 has 14 residues. V was pared by 4 bases and J by 2 bases, with 5 bases of the junction left unmatched. CDR3 coding DNA: TGCGCCAGCAGCCTGGAACAGGGGAACTATGGCTACACCTTC. Its translation is CASSLEQGNYGYTF.

Regarding this clone: The sample carries other DNA sequences with the same CDR3. This chain connects TRBV9 to TRBJ2-3, with 10 bases lining up with TRBD2. CDR3 size: 16 residues. Germline V lookup: CDR1 SGDLS, CDR2 YYNGEE. V dropped 4 bases and J dropped 0; count of bases not matched to a gene: 5. As DNA, the CDR3 is TGTGCCAGCAGCACGCGGACTAGCGGAAGCACAGATACGCAGTATTTT. Translating it yields CASSTRTSGSTDTQYF.

The chain uses TRBV7-9 and TRBJ1-4, with 8 bases identical to TRBD1. Germline CDR1 and CDR2: SEHNR and FQNEAQ (reference sequence). This CDR3 is built from 15 residues. Germline trimming cut 4 bases from V and 5 bases from J; bases unmatched to any gene: 6. In DNA, the CDR3 is TGTGCCAGCAGCTCCGACAGGGGATCCAATGAAAAACTGTTTTTT. This codes for CASSSDRGSNEKLFF.

Regarding this clone: The junction shows a germline mismatch at one end, possibly a read error. The V and J genes are TRBV7-2 and TRBJ2-7, with TRBD2 identical over 9 bases. This CDR3 contains 14 residues. Per germline, CDR1 SGHTA and CDR2 FQGNSA. In nucleotides, the CDR3 is TGTGCCAGCAGCTCCAGTGGGCTAGCGGGAACCCTTGACTTC. Translation gives CASSSSGLAGTLDF.

The rearrangement links TRBV4-2 to TRBJ2-7, with TRBD2 matching 8 bases. The V and J ends lost 0 bases and 0 bases, in that order; junction bases with no gene match: 4. CDR1 LGHNA and CDR2 YNFKEQ come from the germline V gene. This CDR3 comprises 16 residues. The CDR3 bases are TGTGCCAGCAGCCAAGATAGCGGGACTGGCTCCTACGAGCAGTACTTC. Protein product: CASSQDSGTGSYEQYF.

V usage is TRBV19 and J usage is TRBJ2-7, with D possibly being TRBD1 (6 bases). The CDR3 runs 15 residues. Germline V gives CDR1 LNHDA, CDR2 SQIVND (reference sequence). The V gene lost 6 bases and the J gene lost 2 bases, with 17 bases spanning the gap. The CDR3 DNA reads TGTGCCAGTAGCCCGACCCAACAGGGTGCCTACGAGCAGTACTTC. It is translated as CASSPTQQGAYEQYF.

V is TRBV30 and J is TRBJ2-2, with 11 positions matching TRBD2. Trimming removed 4 bases from V and 1 base from J; junction bases left unmatched: 2. This CDR3 spans 15 amino acids. The germline V gene has CDR1 GTSNPN and CDR2 SVGIG (reference sequence). The DNA for the CDR3 is TGTGCCTGGAAGGGACTAGCGGAGAACACCGGGGAGCTGTTTTTT. Its translation is CAWKGLAENTGELFF.

The gene calls are TRBV2 and TRBJ2-7; either TRBD1 or TRBD2 may supply D (6 bases each). This CDR3 contains 16 residues. Germline assignment: CDR1 SNHLY and CDR2 FYNNEI. V was shortened by 7 bases and J by 5 bases, with 24 bases between the two germline ends. This CDR3 reads CASTTRGSGAVDEQYF. The CDR3 bases are TGTGCCAGCACCACAAGGGGATCGGGGGCGGTGGACGAGCAGTACTTC.

The chain links TRBV5-1 to TRBJ1-1; 8 bases are shared with TRBD1. This CDR3 contains 16 residues. The V gene end was trimmed by 4 bases and the J gene end by 5 bases; junction bases not matched to a gene: 13. Germline-derived CDR1 and CDR2 are SGHRS and YFSETQ. The CDR3 DNA reads as TGCGCCAGCAGCCCAGCCCCGACAGGGGAGACAACTGAAGCTTTCTTT. Its translation is CASSPAPTGETTEAFF.

Worth noting for this clone: Other DNA sequences in the same sample also yield this CDR3. The chain carries TRBV6-6 and TRBJ2-7, with D possibly matching TRBD2 (5 bases). Trimming removed 8 bases at V and 0 bases at J, with 11 bases between. The length of the CDR3 is 13 residues. In germline, CDR1 is MNHNY, CDR2 SVGAGI (reference sequence). The CDR3 reads CASRGASSYEQYF. In nucleotides, the CDR3 is TGTGCCAGCCGGGGAGCTAGCTCCTACGAGCAGTACTTC.

V is TRBV5-1 and J is TRBJ1-2; 9 bases agree with TRBD1. This CDR3 has 15 residues. CDR1 is SGHRS, CDR2 YFSETQ, per germline. The J segment lost 4 bases and the V segment lost 4 bases, leaving 8 bases of the junction unmatched. The CDR3 reads CASSDGQGKAYGYTF. In DNA, the CDR3 is TGCGCCAGCAGCGACGGACAGGGGAAGGCCTATGGCTACACCTTC. Supplemented by reference TRBV5-1 and TRBJ1-2, the full variable domain reads KAGVTQTPRYLIKTRGQQVTLSCSPISGHRSVSWYQQTPGQGLQFLFEYFSETQRNKGNFPGRFSGRQFSNSRSEMNVSTLELGDSALYLCASSDGQGKAYGYTFGSGTRLTVV.

The chain uses TRBV7-9 and TRBJ2-2, with D uncertain. CDR1 and CDR2 from the germline V gene are SEHNR and FQNEAQ (reference sequence). The CDR3 extends over 11 amino acids. V lost 3 bases and J lost 7, with 3 bases in between. CDR3 coding DNA: TGTGCCAGCAGCTTTGGCGGGGAGCTGTTTTTT. This encodes CASSFGGELFF.

V is TRBV6-1 and J is TRBJ2-1; 11 bases are a match to TRBD2. V lost 1 base to trimming and J lost 8 bases; unmatched junction nucleotides: 10. The CDR3 extends over 17 amino acids. The germline V gene encodes CDR1 MNHNS and CDR2 SASEGT. This CDR3 is CASSEGRLAGGWDEQFF. The CDR3 nucleotides are TGTGCCAGCAGTGAAGGGCGGCTAGCGGGAGGTTGGGATGAGCAGTTCTTC.

The gene calls are TRBV28 and TRBJ1-5, with D possibly matching TRBD1 (6 bases). The CDR3 consists of 15 residues. V lost 3 bases, J lost 6 bases, and 15 bases lay in between. Germline V gives CDR1 MDHEN, CDR2 SYDVKM. The CDR3 coding sequence is TGTGCCAGCAGTTTCTCCCCATTACAGGGTCAGCCCCAGCATTTT. Amino acid sequence: CASSFSPLQGQPQHF.

The V and J genes are TRBV11-3 and TRBJ2-3; a weak D match, TRBD2 (5 bases). Trimming shortened V by 4 bases and J by 14 bases, and 19 bases separated the two germline ends. Germline-derived CDR1 and CDR2 are SGHNT and YENEEA. This CDR3 spans 13 amino acids. The DNA of the CDR3 is TGTGCCAGCAGCTCAGATCGGCGGGCCAAAGTGTATTTT. This translates into CASSSDRRAKVYF. The full variable domain, its missing parts supplied by reference TRBV11-3 and TRBJ2-3, is EAGVVQSPRYKIIEKKQPVAFWCNPISGHNTLYWYLQNLGQGPELLIRYENEEAVDDSQLPKDRFSAERLKGVDSTLKIQPAELGDSAVYLCASSSDRRAKVYFGPGTRLTVL.

The gene calls are TRBV5-6 and TRBJ1-4; D is unclear. The CDR3 is 13 residues long. Trimming took off 0 bases at V and 5 bases at J, with 5 bases between the two ends. CDR1 is SGHDT, CDR2 YYEEEE, per germline. In DNA form, the CDR3 reads TGTGCCAGCAGCTTGGTGAGGAATGAAAAACTGTTTTTT. Encoded protein: CASSLVRNEKLFF.

CDR3 sequence: CASSIAGIHEQFF. The CDR3 DNA follows: TGTGCCAGTAGTATAGCGGGGATCCATGAGCAGTTCTTC. This chain links TRBV19 with TRBJ2-1, with a possible D match to TRBD2 (5 bases). Trimming stripped 1 base from V and 8 bases from J, with 9 bases between. Per the germline V gene, CDR1 is LNHDA and CDR2 is SQIVND (reference sequence). CDR3 length: 13 residues.

The chain links TRBV19 to TRBJ1-3; weak D call: TRBD1 (5 bases). Trimming shortened V by 6 bases and J by 4 bases, and 13 bases separated the two germline ends. The germline gives CDR1 LNHDA, CDR2 SQIVND (reference sequence). There are 14 residues in the CDR3. The CDR3: CASRPGPRGNTIYF. The CDR3 DNA reads as TGTGCCAGTAGGCCGGGACCGAGGGGAAACACCATATATTTT.

CDR3 nucleotide sequence: TGTGCCAGCAGCTTGGACAGGGCGGCTAGTTCACCCCTCCACTTT. Translation gives CASSLDRAASSPLHF. The J gene is TRBJ1-6, the V gene TRBV5-8; TRBD1 is a possible D gene (6 bases). This CDR3 contains 15 residues. The germline V gene has CDR1 SGHTS and CDR2 YDEGEE. The V end lost 0 bases, the J end lost 9 bases, and 13 bases lay between the germline ends.

In the case of this clone: This same CDR3 is encoded by further DNA sequences in the sample. The CDR3 loop is CASRGPTEAFF. As DNA, the CDR3 is TGTGCCAGCAGGGGCCCCACTGAAGCTTTCTTT. The genes are TRBV28 and TRBJ1-1; D gene uncertain. The CDR3 is 11 amino acids. V was trimmed by 6 bases and J by 4 bases, leaving 6 bases between them. The germline V gene has CDR1 MDHEN and CDR2 SYDVKM. The whole variable domain, filled in from reference TRBV28 and TRBJ1-1, reads DVKVTQSSRYLVKRTGEKVFLECVQDMDHENMFWYRQDPGLGLRLIYFSYDVKMKEKGDIPEGYSVSREKKERFSLILESASTNQTSMYLCASRGPTEAFFGQGTRLTVV.

The rearrangement joins TRBV5-1 to TRBJ2-3; 16 positions agree with TRBD2. The trim removed 4 bases at V and 5 bases at J, leaving 4 bases unmatched. This CDR3 has 16 amino acids. Germline V gene lookup returns CDR1 SGHRS and CDR2 YFSETQ. CDR3 sequence reads: CASSRGLAGGGDTQYF. The CDR3 nucleotides read TGCGCCAGCAGCCGGGGACTAGCGGGAGGGGGAGATACGCAGTATTTT.

This clone was observed once. The chain couples TRBV25-1 to TRBJ2-5; tentative D call: TRBD2 (7 bases). This CDR3 comprises 13 residues. Per germline, CDR1 MGHDK and CDR2 SYGVNS. Trimming shortened V by 4 bases and J by 5 bases, and 11 bases separated the two germline ends. CDR3 sequence: CASSGGGLETQYF. The CDR3 region has the DNA TGTGCCAGCAGTGGGGGGGGGCTTGAGACCCAGTACTTC.

The V call is TRBV5-4, the J call TRBJ2-3; maybe TRBD2 (6 bases). CDR3 length equals 15 residues. Germline V CDR1 and CDR2: SGHNT, YYREEE (reference sequence). Trimming shortened V by 0 bases and J by 5 bases, and 13 bases separated the two germline ends. CDR3 protein: CASSLAGGALDTQYF. The CDR3 region has the DNA TGTGCCAGCAGCTTGGCCGGGGGTGCCCTAGATACGCAGTATTTT. Full variable domain (remainder filled in from reference TRBV5-4 and TRBJ2-3): ETGVTQSPTHLIKTRGQQVTLRCSSQSGHNTVSWYQQALGQGPQFIFQYYREEENGRGNFPPRFSGLQFPNYSSELNVNALELDDSALYLCASSLAGGALDTQYFGPGTRLTVL.

This chain connects TRBV18 to TRBJ1-2; D is unresolved. The CDR3 has 14 amino acids. The V and J ends lost 2 bases and 0 bases respectively, with 7 bases between them. Germline CDR1 is KGHSH and CDR2 is LQKENI. DNA for the CDR3: TGTGCCAGCTCACCAGGGCCTTCTAACTATGGCTACACCTTC. It codes for CASSPGPSNYGYTF. Using reference TRBV18 and TRBJ1-2 for the parts outside the CDR3, the full variable domain is NAGVMQNPRHLVRRRGQEARLRCSPMKGHSHVYWYRQLPEEGLKFMVYLQKENIIDESGMPKERFSAEFPKEGPSILRIQQVVRGDSAAYFCASSPGPSNYGYTFGSGTRLTVV.